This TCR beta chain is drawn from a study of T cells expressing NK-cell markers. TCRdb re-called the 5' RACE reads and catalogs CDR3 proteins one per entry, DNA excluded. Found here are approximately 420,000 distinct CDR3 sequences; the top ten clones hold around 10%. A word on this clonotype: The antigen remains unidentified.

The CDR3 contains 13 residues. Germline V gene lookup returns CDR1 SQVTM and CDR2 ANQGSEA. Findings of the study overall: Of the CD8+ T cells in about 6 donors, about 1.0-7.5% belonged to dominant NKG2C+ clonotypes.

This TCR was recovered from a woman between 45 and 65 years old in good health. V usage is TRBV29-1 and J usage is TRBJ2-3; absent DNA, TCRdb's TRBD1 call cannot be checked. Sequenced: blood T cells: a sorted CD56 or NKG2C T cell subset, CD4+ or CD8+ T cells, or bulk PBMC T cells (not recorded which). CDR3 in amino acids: CSVRGPLADTQYF.